These 9 T cell receptor beta chains share one sample of origin, sequenced in a study of T cell responses to AZD1222 COVID-19 vaccine. Libraries were prepared by immunoSEQ multiplex PCR; TCRdb keeps only in-frame clonotypes and omits some of them. The sample carries roughly 100,000 clones, roughly 89% recorded once. This specimen was peripheral blood, taken 28 days after the second AZD1222 dose. These receptors originate from an adult who received the AZD1222 COVID-19 vaccine.

This chain uses TRBV28 with TRBJ1-2; D may be TRBD1 (5 bases). CDR3 length: 14 residues. Trimming shortened V by 0 bases and J by 1 base, and 6 bases separated the two germline ends. Germline V gives CDR1 MDHEN, CDR2 SYDVKM. The CDR3 nucleotides read TGTGCCAGCAGTTTATGGGGGGTTAACTATGGCTACACCTTC. It yields the protein CASSLWGVNYGYTF.

The rearrangement joins TRBV10-3 to TRBJ1-2; 8 nucleotides agree with TRBD1. The CDR3 has 13 amino acids. CDR1 is ENHRY, CDR2 SYGVKD, per germline. The ends lost 7 bases at V and 4 bases at J; junction bases unmatched: 5. In DNA, the CDR3 is TGTGCCATCATGGACAGGGAGGGCTATGGCTACACCTTC. It encodes CAIMDREGYGYTF.

J is TRBJ2-5 and V is TRBV28; maybe TRBD1 (5 bases). V was pared by 3 bases and J by 5 bases, with 16 bases between. This CDR3 contains 15 residues. The germline CDR1 and CDR2 sequences are MDHEN and SYDVKM. DNA for the CDR3: TGTGCCAGCAGTTTGCCCCGACAGATGAGTGAGACCCAGTACTTC. It encodes CASSLPRQMSETQYF. The full variable domain, its missing parts supplied by reference TRBV28 and TRBJ2-5, is DVKVTQSSRYLVKRTGEKVFLECVQDMDHENMFWYRQDPGLGLRLIYFSYDVKMKEKGDIPEGYSVSREKKERFSLILESASTNQTSMYLCASSLPRQMSETQYFGPGTRLLVL.

The chain couples TRBV7-9 to TRBJ1-2; no clear D. The germline CDR1 and CDR2 sequences are SEHNR and FQNEAQ (reference sequence). Trimming pared 4 bases from V and 4 bases from J, leaving 10 bases between. The CDR3 sequence is 13 residues long. DNA for the CDR3: TGTGCCAGCAGCTCCGAACGTATCTATGGCTACACCTTC. It translates to CASSSERIYGYTF.

This chain joins TRBV30 and TRBJ2-5; D is uncertain. CDR1 is GTSNPN, CDR2 SVGIG, per germline (reference sequence). V was clipped by 2 bases and J by 2 bases, with 12 bases between them. The CDR3 has 14 amino acids. CDR3 coding DNA: TGTGCCTGGAGTATCACTATGGGGCAAGAGACCCAGTACTTC. It codes for CAWSITMGQETQYF. The full variable domain, with the rest looked up from reference TRBV30 and TRBJ2-5, is SQTIHQWPATLVQPVGSPLSLECTVEGTSNPNLYWYRQAAGRGLQLLFYSVGIGQISSEVPQNLSASRPQDRQFILSSKKLLLSDSGFYLCAWSITMGQETQYFGPGTRLLVL.

This chain connects TRBV28 to TRBJ1-5; 7 nucleotides align to TRBD1. CDR3 length: 15 amino acids. From germline, CDR1 is MDHEN and CDR2 SYDVKM. The V segment lost 6 bases and the J segment 4 bases; nucleotides outside the gene matches: 9. The chain's CDR3 is CASRQTGTDNQPQHF. CDR3 nucleotides: TGTGCCAGCAGGCAGACCGGGACAGATAATCAGCCCCAGCATTTT.

The chain is built from TRBV3-1 (or the pseudogene TRBV3-2) and TRBJ1-5; 8 positions match TRBD1. The CDR3 totals 14 residues. CDR1 and CDR2 from the germline V gene are LGHDT and YNNKEL (reference sequence). Trimming at V came to 5 bases and at J to 7 bases, leaving 7 bases not matched to a gene. The CDR3 loop reads CASSSGQGRQPQHF. The CDR3 DNA is TGTGCCAGCAGCTCCGGACAGGGCCGGCAGCCCCAGCATTTT.

The chain has TRBV15 and TRBJ2-7; 7 nucleotides match TRBD1. Germline assignment: CDR1 LNHNV and CDR2 YYDKDF (reference sequence). There are 14 residues in the CDR3. Losses at the gene ends were 4 bases for V and 2 bases for J; bases not matched to a gene: 5. The CDR3, as DNA: TGTGCCACCAGCAAGCCCGGGACAGCCTACGAGCAGTACTTC. Translating it yields CATSKPGTAYEQYF.

This chain uses TRBV27 with TRBJ2-7; 7 bases agree with TRBD2. CDR3 length equals 15 residues. The germline V gene encodes CDR1 MNHEY and CDR2 SMNVEV (reference sequence). Trimming cost V 6 bases and J 0 bases; bases outside gene matches: 8. The CDR3 is CASRADGGSSYEQYF. The CDR3 DNA is TGTGCCAGCAGGGCCGACGGCGGGAGCTCCTACGAGCAGTACTTC.